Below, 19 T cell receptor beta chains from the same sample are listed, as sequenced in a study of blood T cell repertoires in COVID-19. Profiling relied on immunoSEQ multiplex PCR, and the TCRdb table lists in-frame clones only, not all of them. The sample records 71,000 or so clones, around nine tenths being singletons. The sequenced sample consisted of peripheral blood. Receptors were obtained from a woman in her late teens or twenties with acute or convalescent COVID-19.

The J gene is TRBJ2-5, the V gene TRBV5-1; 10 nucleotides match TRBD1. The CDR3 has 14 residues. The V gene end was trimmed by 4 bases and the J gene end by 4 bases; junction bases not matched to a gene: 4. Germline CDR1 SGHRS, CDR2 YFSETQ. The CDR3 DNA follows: TGCGCCAGCAGCATCCGACAGGGGGCAGAGACCCAGTACTTC. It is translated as CASSIRQGAETQYF.

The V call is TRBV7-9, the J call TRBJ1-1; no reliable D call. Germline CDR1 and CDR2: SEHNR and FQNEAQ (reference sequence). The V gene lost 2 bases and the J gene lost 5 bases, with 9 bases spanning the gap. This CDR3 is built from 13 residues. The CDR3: CASSLRGWTEAFF. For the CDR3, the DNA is TGTGCCAGCAGCTTACGAGGGTGGACTGAAGCTTTCTTT.

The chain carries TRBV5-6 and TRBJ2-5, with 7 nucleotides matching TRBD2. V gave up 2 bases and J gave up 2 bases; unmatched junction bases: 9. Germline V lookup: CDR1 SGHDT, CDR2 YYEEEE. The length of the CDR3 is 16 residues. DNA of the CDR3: TGTGCCAGCAGCTTCGCCTCACCGGGAGGACAAGAGACCCAGTACTTC. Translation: CASSFASPGGQETQYF. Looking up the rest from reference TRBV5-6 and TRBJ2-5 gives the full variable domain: DAGVTQSPTHLIKTRGQQVTLRCSPKSGHDTVSWYQQALGQGPQFIFQYYEEEERQRGNFPDRFSGHQFPNYSSELNVNALLLGDSALYLCASSFASPGGQETQYFGPGTRLLVL.

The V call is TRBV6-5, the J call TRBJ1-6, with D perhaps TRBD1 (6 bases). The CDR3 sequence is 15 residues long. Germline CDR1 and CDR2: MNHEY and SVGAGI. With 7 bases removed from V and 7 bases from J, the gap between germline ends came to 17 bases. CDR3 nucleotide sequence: TGTGCCAGCACACCCTTCAGGGGAGGGAATTCACCCCTCCACTTT. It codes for CASTPFRGGNSPLHF.

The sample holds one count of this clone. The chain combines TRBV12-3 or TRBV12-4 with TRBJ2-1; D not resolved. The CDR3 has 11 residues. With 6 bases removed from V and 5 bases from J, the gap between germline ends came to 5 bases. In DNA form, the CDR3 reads TGTGCCAGCAGCCCTCACAATGAGCAGTTCTTC. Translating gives CASSPHNEQFF.

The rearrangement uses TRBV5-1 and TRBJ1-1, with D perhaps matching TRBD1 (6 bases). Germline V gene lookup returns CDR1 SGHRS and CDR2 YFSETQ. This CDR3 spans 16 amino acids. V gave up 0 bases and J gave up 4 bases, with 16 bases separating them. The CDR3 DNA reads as TGCGCCAGCAGCTTGGTAGGGGACATTGTTGGCACTGAAGCTTTCTTT. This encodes CASSLVGDIVGTEAFF. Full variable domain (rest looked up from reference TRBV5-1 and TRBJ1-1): KAGVTQTPRYLIKTRGQQVTLSCSPISGHRSVSWYQQTPGQGLQFLFEYFSETQRNKGNFPGRFSGRQFSNSRSEMNVSTLELGDSALYLCASSLVGDIVGTEAFFGQGTRLTVV.

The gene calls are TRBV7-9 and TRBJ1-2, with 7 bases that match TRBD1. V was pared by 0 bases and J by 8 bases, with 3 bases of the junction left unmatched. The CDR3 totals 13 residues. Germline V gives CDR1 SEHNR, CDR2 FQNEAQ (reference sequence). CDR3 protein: CASSLAQGKGYTF. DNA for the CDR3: TGTGCCAGCAGCTTAGCACAGGGGAAAGGCTACACCTTC.

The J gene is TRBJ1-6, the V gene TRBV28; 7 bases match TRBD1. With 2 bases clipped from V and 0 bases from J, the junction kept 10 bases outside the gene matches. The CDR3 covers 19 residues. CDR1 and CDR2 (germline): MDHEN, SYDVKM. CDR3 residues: CASSLGGQRLSSYNSPLHF. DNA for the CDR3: TGTGCCAGCAGTTTAGGGGGACAGAGGTTGAGCTCCTATAATTCACCCCTCCACTTT.

CDR3 bases: TGTGCCAGCAGCCGTTACACCGACGGGATTGGTGGCTACACCTTC. Its translation is CASSRYTDGIGGYTF. The chain employs TRBV5-8 and TRBJ1-2; D gene uncertain. CDR1 and CDR2 (germline): SGHTS, YDEGEE. The CDR3 has 15 residues. Trimming took 4 bases from V and 7 from J, leaving 20 bases between them.

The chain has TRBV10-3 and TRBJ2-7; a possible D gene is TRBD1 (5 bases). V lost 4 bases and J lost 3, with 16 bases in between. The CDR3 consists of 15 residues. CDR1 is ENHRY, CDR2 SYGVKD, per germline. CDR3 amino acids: CAISGDQGLGYEQYF. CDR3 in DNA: TGTGCCATCAGTGGCGATCAGGGTCTTGGCTACGAGCAGTACTTC.

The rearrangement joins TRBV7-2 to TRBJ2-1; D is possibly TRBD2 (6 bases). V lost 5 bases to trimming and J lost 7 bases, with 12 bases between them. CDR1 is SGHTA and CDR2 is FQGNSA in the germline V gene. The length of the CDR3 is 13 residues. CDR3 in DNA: TGTGCCAGCAGCGCGGTCGGGGGTAATGAGCAGTTCTTC. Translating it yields CASSAVGGNEQFF. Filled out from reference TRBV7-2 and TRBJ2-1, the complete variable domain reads GAGVSQSPSNKVTEKGKDVELRCDPISGHTALYWYRQSLGQGLEFLIYFQGNSAPDKSGLPSDRFSAERTGGSVSTLTIQRTQQEDSAVYLCASSAVGGNEQFFGPGTRLTVL.

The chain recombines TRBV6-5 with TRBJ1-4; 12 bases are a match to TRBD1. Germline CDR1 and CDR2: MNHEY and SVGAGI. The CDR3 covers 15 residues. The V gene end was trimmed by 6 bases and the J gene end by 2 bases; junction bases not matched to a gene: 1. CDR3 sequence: CASRGQGATNEKLFF. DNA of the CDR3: TGTGCCAGCAGGGGACAGGGGGCGACTAATGAAAAACTGTTTTTT.

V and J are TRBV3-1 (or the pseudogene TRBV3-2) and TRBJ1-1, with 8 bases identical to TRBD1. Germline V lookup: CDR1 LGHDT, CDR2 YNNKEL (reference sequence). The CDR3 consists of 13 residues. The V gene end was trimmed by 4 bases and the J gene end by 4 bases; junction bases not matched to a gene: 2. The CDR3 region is CASSPTGATEAFF. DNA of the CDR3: TGTGCCAGCAGCCCGACAGGGGCCACTGAAGCTTTCTTT.

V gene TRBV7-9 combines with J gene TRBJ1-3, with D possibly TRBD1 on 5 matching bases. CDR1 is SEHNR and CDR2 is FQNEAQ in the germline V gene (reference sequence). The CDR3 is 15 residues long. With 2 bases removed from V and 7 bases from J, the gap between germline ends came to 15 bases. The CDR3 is CASSLRGGGANTIYF. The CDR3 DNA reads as TGTGCCAGCAGCTTAAGGGGCGGTGGTGCGAACACCATATATTTT. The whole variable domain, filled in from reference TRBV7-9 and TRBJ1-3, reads DTGVSQNPRHKITKRGQNVTFRCDPISEHNRLYWYRQTLGQGPEFLTYFQNEAQLEKSRLLSDRFSAERPKGSFSTLEIQRTEQGDSAMYLCASSLRGGGANTIYFGEGSWLTVV.

The CDR3 is CAWSPVLYNEQFF. The CDR3 bases are TGTGCCTGGAGTCCGGTTCTCTACAATGAGCAGTTCTTC. The chain recombines TRBV30 with TRBJ2-1, with D hard to call. The germline V gene encodes CDR1 GTSNPN and CDR2 SVGIG (reference sequence). V lost 2 bases to trimming and J lost 3 bases, with 8 bases between them. The CDR3 runs 13 residues.

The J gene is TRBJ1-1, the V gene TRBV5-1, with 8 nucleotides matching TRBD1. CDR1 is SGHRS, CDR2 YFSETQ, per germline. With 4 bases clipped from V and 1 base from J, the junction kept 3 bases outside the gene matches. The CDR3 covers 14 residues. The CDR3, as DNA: TGCGCCAGCAGCGGGGGACAGGCGAACACTGAAGCTTTCTTT. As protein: CASSGGQANTEAFF.

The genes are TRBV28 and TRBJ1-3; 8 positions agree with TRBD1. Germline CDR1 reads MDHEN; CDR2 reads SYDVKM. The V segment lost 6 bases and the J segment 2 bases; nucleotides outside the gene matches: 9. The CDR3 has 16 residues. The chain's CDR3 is CASSFNRQGPGNTIYF. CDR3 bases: TGTGCCAGCAGCTTTAATAGACAGGGGCCTGGAAACACCATATATTTT.

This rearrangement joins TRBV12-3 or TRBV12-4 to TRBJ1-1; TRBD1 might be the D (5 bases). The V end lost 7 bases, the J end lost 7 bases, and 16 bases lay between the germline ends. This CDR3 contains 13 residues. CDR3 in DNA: TGTGCCAGCACCCCGGACACACTCCGTGAAGCTTTCTTT. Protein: CASTPDTLREAFF.

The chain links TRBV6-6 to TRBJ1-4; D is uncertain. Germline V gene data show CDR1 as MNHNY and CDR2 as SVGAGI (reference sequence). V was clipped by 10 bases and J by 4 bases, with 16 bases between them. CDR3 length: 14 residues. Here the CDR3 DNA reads TGTGCCACCAGCCGGGAGAGCTTTAATGAAAAACTGTTTTTT. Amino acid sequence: CATSRESFNEKLFF.